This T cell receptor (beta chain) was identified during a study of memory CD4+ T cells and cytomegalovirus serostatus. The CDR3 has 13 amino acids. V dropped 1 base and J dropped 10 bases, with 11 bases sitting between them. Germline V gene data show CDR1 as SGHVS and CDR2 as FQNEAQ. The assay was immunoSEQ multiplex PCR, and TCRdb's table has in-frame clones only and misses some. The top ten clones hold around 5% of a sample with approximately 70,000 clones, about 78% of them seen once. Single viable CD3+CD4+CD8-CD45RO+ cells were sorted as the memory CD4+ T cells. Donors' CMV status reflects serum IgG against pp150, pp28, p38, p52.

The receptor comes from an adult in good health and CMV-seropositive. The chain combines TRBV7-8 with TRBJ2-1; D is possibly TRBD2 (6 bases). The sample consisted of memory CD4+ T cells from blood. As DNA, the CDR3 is TGTGCCAGCAGCTTAGTATCCCGGGGGGAGCAGTTCTTC. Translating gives CASSLVSRGEQFF.